The present TCR beta chain was sequenced within a study of T cells in Graves' hyperthyroidism and ophthalmopathy. The CDR3 sequence is 15 residues long. Germline V gene data show CDR1 as SGHAT and CDR2 as FQNNGV. Germline trimming cut 3 bases from V and 4 bases from J; bases unmatched to any gene: 5. Amplification yielded TCR beta CDR3 regions, with RNA transcripts as the source. The TCR CDR3 was amplified in a first-round RT-PCR using the HTBI primer set. TCRdb re-called the multiplex PCR reads through MiXCR, storing one row per CDR3 protein. The sample holds roughly 650,000 distinct CDR3 sequences, approximately 15% seen once. Exclusion of patients followed from uncontrolled infection, other autoimmune disease, pregnancy or lactation. Clinicians diagnosed patients from clinical symptoms, serum thyroxine and TRAb, thyroid ultrasound and orbital computed tomography. Findings and limits, study-wide: Model predictions of ophthalmopathy came a median around 6.5 months before onset.

This clonotype has at least ten counts. The antigen is undetermined. What was sequenced was blood. The V gene is TRBV11-2, the J gene TRBJ2-5, with 10 bases fitting TRBD2. This TCR was recovered from a woman aged 40 to 55 with Graves' ophthalmopathy. CDR3 nucleotide sequence: TGTGCCAGCAGCTTCCAGCGGGGGGGCTTAGAGACCCAGTACTTC. This gives the protein CASSFQRGGLETQYF.